The 22 T cell receptor beta chains given below trace back to one sample, sequenced in a study of OX40 agonist ivuxolimab in advanced cancers. The library was obtained by the immunoSEQ multiplex PCR assay. TCRdb obtained this table from immuneACCESS and retained in-frame rearrangements with V and J assigned. These tables miss some clones; where compared with another copy, unresolved V genes account for less than half of the shortfall, and the remainder is unexplained. Present in this sample are over 150,000 clones, roughly 94% of which were seen just once. The ten biggest clones cover about 0.3% of the sample. The sequencing used CD4+ or CD8+ T cells sorted from blood, collected in a trial of the OX40 agonist ivuxolimab. The receptors were gathered from an adult with an advanced solid tumor such as melanoma, head and neck, liver or kidney cancer.

The chain recombines TRBV18 with TRBJ2-7, with D perhaps TRBD1 (5 bases). Germline V gene lookup returns CDR1 KGHSH and CDR2 LQKENI. V lost 3 bases, J lost 6 bases, and 12 bases lay in between. The CDR3 runs to 13 residues. The CDR3 region is CASSPGQVLEQYF. The CDR3 DNA sequence: TGTGCCAGCTCACCGGGGCAGGTCCTCGAGCAGTACTTC.

This chain connects TRBV6-5 to TRBJ2-3; D could derive from TRBD1 or TRBD2 (6 bases each). The CDR3 sequence is 15 residues long. V gave up 10 bases and J gave up 5 bases, with 22 bases separating them. CDR1 and CDR2 (germline): MNHEY, SVGAGI. The CDR3 reads CATRGPLKDLDTQYF. CDR3 DNA: TGTGCCACCCGGGGGCCTCTTAAGGATCTAGATACGCAGTATTTT.

This chain links TRBV18 with TRBJ1-2; possible D gene TRBD1, 6 bases. Germline V lookup: CDR1 KGHSH, CDR2 LQKENI. V shed 4 bases and J shed 4 bases, with 22 bases lying between them. This CDR3 is built from 17 residues. This chain's CDR3 is CASSHQQGPKVGYGYTF. Here the CDR3 DNA reads TGTGCCAGCTCACATCAACAGGGCCCCAAGGTCGGCTATGGCTACACCTTC.

This sequence joins TRBV7-9 and TRBJ1-3, with D possibly being TRBD1 (6 bases). Germline lookup yields CDR1 SEHNR and CDR2 FQNEAQ (reference sequence). This CDR3 spans 14 amino acids. With 5 bases removed from V and 4 bases from J, the gap between germline ends came to 12 bases. This chain's CDR3 is CASSPRGAGNTIYF. For the CDR3, the DNA is TGTGCCAGCAGCCCCCGGGGGGCAGGAAACACCATATATTTT.

The chain links TRBV4-1 to TRBJ1-1; D is perhaps TRBD1 (5 bases). Germline V gene data show CDR1 as MGHRA and CDR2 as YSYEKL. The V end was cut by 4 bases, the J end by 10 bases, with 16 bases between. This CDR3 is built from 13 residues. The DNA of the CDR3 is TGCGCCAGCAGCCTACCCGGGGGGGTTGGAGCTTTCTTT. Amino acid sequence: CASSLPGGVGAFF.

The chain links TRBV7-9 to TRBJ1-1; 9 bases map to TRBD1. CDR1 is SEHNR, CDR2 FQNEAQ, per germline (reference sequence). The CDR3 has 15 amino acids. V lost 7 bases and J lost 6; bases outside the gene matches: 12. CDR3 sequence (DNA): TGTGCCAGCATGGTGGGACAGGGCATTAGGGCTGAAGCTTTCTTT. It is translated as CASMVGQGIRAEAFF. Full variable domain (rest looked up from reference TRBV7-9 and TRBJ1-1): DTGVSQNPRHKITKRGQNVTFRCDPISEHNRLYWYRQTLGQGPEFLTYFQNEAQLEKSRLLSDRFSAERPKGSFSTLEIQRTEQGDSAMYLCASMVGQGIRAEAFFGQGTRLTVV.

The CDR3 bases are TGTGCCAGCAGCACGGGACGGCGGGTCGAGCAGTACTTC. Protein product: CASSTGRRVEQYF. V and J are TRBV7-2 and TRBJ2-7, with D perhaps being TRBD1 or TRBD2 (5 bases each). Germline values: CDR1 SGHTA, CDR2 FQGNSA. Trimming took off 5 bases at V and 6 bases at J, with 14 bases between the two ends. The CDR3 has 13 residues.

The V gene is TRBV9, the J gene TRBJ1-6, with D possibly being TRBD1 (6 bases). This CDR3 comprises 13 residues. The germline V and J ends were trimmed by 0 bases and 10 bases, with 8 bases remaining between them. CDR1 is SGDLS, CDR2 YYNGEE, per germline. Here the CDR3 DNA reads TGTGCCAGCAGCGTAGACAGGGTGTCACCCCTCCACTTT. Protein: CASSVDRVSPLHF.

The chain is built from TRBV11-2 and TRBJ2-5, with TRBD2 matching 10 bases. The CDR3 consists of 13 residues. V shed 1 base, J shed 7 bases, and the junction held 0 bases outside the gene matches. The germline CDR1 and CDR2 sequences are SGHAT and FQNNGV. The CDR3 sequence: CASSLGLAGTQYF. CDR3 sequence (DNA): TGTGCCAGCAGCTTAGGACTAGCGGGGACCCAGTACTTC.

The chain has TRBV4-1 and TRBJ1-5; 7 bases align to TRBD1. This CDR3 spans 15 amino acids. V was pared by 3 bases and J by 2 bases, with 4 bases of the junction left unmatched. Per germline, CDR1 MGHRA and CDR2 YSYEKL. CDR3 protein: CASSQGDRRNQPQHF. As DNA, the CDR3 is TGCGCCAGCAGCCAGGGGGACAGACGCAATCAGCCCCAGCATTTT.

Concerning this clone itself: Distinct nucleotide sequences in the sample also encode this CDR3. The chain carries TRBV28 and TRBJ2-7, with D unclear. Trimming took 3 bases from V and 4 from J, leaving 7 bases between them. CDR3 length: 12 residues. Germline CDR1 and CDR2: MDHEN and SYDVKM. Here the CDR3 reads CASSLSSYEQYF. The CDR3 DNA sequence: TGTGCCAGCAGTTTGAGCAGTTACGAGCAGTACTTC. The variable domain in full, with the rest retrieved from reference TRBV28 and TRBJ2-7, is DVKVTQSSRYLVKRTGEKVFLECVQDMDHENMFWYRQDPGLGLRLIYFSYDVKMKEKGDIPEGYSVSREKKERFSLILESASTNQTSMYLCASSLSSYEQYFGPGTRLTVT.

This rearrangement joins TRBV28 to TRBJ2-5; D gene unclear. V shed 3 bases and J shed 4 bases, with 3 bases lying between them. The CDR3 sequence is 11 residues long. CDR1 MDHEN and CDR2 SYDVKM come from the germline V gene. CDR3 bases: TGTGCCAGCAGTTTCGGAGAGACCCAGTACTTC. This gives the protein CASSFGETQYF.

The chain employs TRBV7-9 and TRBJ1-1; 7 bases are shared with TRBD1. Trimming at V came to 4 bases and at J to 1 base, leaving 3 bases not matched to a gene. CDR3 length: 14 amino acids. Germline CDR1 reads SEHNR; CDR2 reads FQNEAQ (reference sequence). The CDR3 coding sequence is TGTGCCAGCAGCTCCGGACAGGCGAACACTGAAGCTTTCTTT. This translates into CASSSGQANTEAFF. Complete variable domain (other parts from reference TRBV7-9 and TRBJ1-1): DTGVSQNPRHKITKRGQNVTFRCDPISEHNRLYWYRQTLGQGPEFLTYFQNEAQLEKSRLLSDRFSAERPKGSFSTLEIQRTEQGDSAMYLCASSSGQANTEAFFGQGTRLTVV.

The table lists this clone with a count of one. V usage is TRBV2 and J usage is TRBJ2-5; tentative D call: TRBD1 (5 bases). Germline lookup yields CDR1 SNHLY and CDR2 FYNNEI. The ends were cut back, 10 bases at V and 0 bases at J, with 15 bases in the middle. This CDR3 region has 14 residues. The CDR3 DNA reads TGTGCCACCCCGACCCAGGGTCACCAAGAGACCCAGTACTTC. Translation gives CATPTQGHQETQYF.

V is TRBV5-5 and J is TRBJ1-5, with D maybe TRBD1 (5 bases). Germline values: CDR1 SGHKS, CDR2 YYEKEE (reference sequence). Trimming stripped 3 bases from V and 1 base from J, with 11 bases between. This CDR3 spans 15 amino acids. In DNA form, the CDR3 reads TGTGCCAGCAGCTGGGGACCCGGGAGCAATCAGCCCCAGCATTTT. Protein sequence: CASSWGPGSNQPQHF.

The J gene is TRBJ1-1, the V gene TRBV15, with D uncertain. Germline assignment: CDR1 LNHNV and CDR2 YYDKDF (reference sequence). The CDR3 has 13 residues. The V and J ends lost 0 bases and 7 bases respectively, with 9 bases between them. The CDR3 DNA follows: TGTGCCACCAGCAGAGAGTTACAGCTTGAAGCTTTCTTT. The encoded protein is CATSRELQLEAFF.

The chain is built from TRBV7-8 and TRBJ1-1; weak D call: TRBD1 (6 bases). The V gene's germline CDR1 is SGHVS and CDR2 FQNEAQ. The CDR3 has 14 residues. V dropped 5 bases and J dropped 11 bases, with 21 bases sitting between them. CDR3 DNA: TGTGCCAGCAGCCCTAACCCGAGGGGGGCGGACGCTTTCTTT. Translating it yields CASSPNPRGADAFF. The full variable domain, completed using reference TRBV7-8 and TRBJ1-1, is GAGVSQSPRYKVAKRGQDVALRCDPISGHVSLFWYQQALGQGPEFLTYFQNEAQLDKSGLPSDRFFAERPEGSVSTLKIQRTQQEDSAVYLCASSPNPRGADAFFGQGTRLTVV.

The chain has TRBV6-6 and TRBJ1-1; 8 bases match TRBD1. With 7 bases clipped from V and 3 bases from J, the junction kept 7 bases outside the gene matches. CDR1 MNHNY and CDR2 SVGAGI come from the germline V gene (reference sequence). The CDR3 length is 14 residues. DNA for the CDR3: TGTGCCAGCATCGGGGACAGGAGGTACACTGAAGCTTTCTTT. Translating gives CASIGDRRYTEAFF.

The chain combines TRBV5-4 with TRBJ2-7; maybe TRBD2 (5 bases). Germline CDR1 is SGHNT and CDR2 is YYREEE (reference sequence). V lost 4 bases and J lost 2, with 13 bases in between. CDR3 length: 14 amino acids. CDR3 sequence (DNA): TGTGCCAGCAGCCCCCGAGGGCAGCCCTACGAGCAGTACTTC. This codes for CASSPRGQPYEQYF. The full variable domain, rest sourced from reference TRBV5-4 and TRBJ2-7, is ETGVTQSPTHLIKTRGQQVTLRCSSQSGHNTVSWYQQALGQGPQFIFQYYREEENGRGNFPPRFSGLQFPNYSSELNVNALELDDSALYLCASSPRGQPYEQYFGPGTRLTVT.

Only one count was recorded for this clone. V gene TRBV7-2 combines with J gene TRBJ1-2; possible D gene TRBD1, 5 bases. V lost 2 bases and J lost 4, with 11 bases in between. Looked up from germline, CDR1 is SGHTA and CDR2 is FQGNSA. This CDR3 spans 14 amino acids. The CDR3 here is CASSLIRAGYGYTF. DNA for the CDR3: TGTGCCAGCAGCTTAATCAGGGCAGGCTATGGCTACACCTTC.

The chain combines TRBV9 with TRBJ2-5; D is undetermined. Germline assignment: CDR1 SGDLS and CDR2 YYNGEE. The CDR3 runs to 13 residues. Trimming removed 0 bases at V and 4 bases at J, with 7 bases between. CDR3 in amino acids: CASSVDPVETQYF. CDR3 DNA: TGTGCCAGCAGCGTAGACCCGGTAGAGACCCAGTACTTC. Full variable domain (remainder filled in from reference TRBV9 and TRBJ2-5): DSGVTQTPKHLITATGQRVTLRCSPRSGDLSVYWYQQSLDQGLQFLIQYYNGEERAKGNILERFSAQQFPDLHSELNLSSLELGDSALYFCASSVDPVETQYFGPGTRLLVL.

The chain is built from TRBV28 and TRBJ1-1; D possibly corresponds to TRBD1 (5 bases). Germline CDR1 MDHEN, CDR2 SYDVKM. The CDR3 is made up of 12 amino acids. The germline V and J ends were trimmed by 6 bases and 11 bases, with 16 bases remaining between them. This CDR3 reads CASSIPGFDAFF. CDR3 in DNA: TGTGCCAGCAGCATACCAGGGTTCGACGCTTTCTTT. Filled out from reference TRBV28 and TRBJ1-1, the complete variable domain reads DVKVTQSSRYLVKRTGEKVFLECVQDMDHENMFWYRQDPGLGLRLIYFSYDVKMKEKGDIPEGYSVSREKKERFSLILESASTNQTSMYLCASSIPGFDAFFGQGTRLTVV.